This T cell receptor (beta chain) was captured by sequencing in a study of T-cell reconstitution after alpha-beta-depleted transplantation in children. This clonotype was detected only a few times. Between the trimmed V and J ends, which lost 0 bases and 3 bases, there was a span of 9 bases. This CDR3 region has 14 residues. The germline V gene has CDR1 DFQATT and CDR2 SNEGSKA (reference sequence). Unique molecular identifiers were incorporated when the TCRbeta library was constructed. TCRdb reprocessed the PCR reads via MiXCR and lists one record per CDR3 protein. The data contain some 490,000 distinct CDR3 sequences, roughly an eighth of them singletons.

The chain combines TRBV20-1 with TRBJ1-5; D may be TRBD1 (5 bases). This clonotype originated in a human donor who donated a stem cell graft to a child with combined immunodeficiency. The sample in question was PBMCs from the stem cell graft donor, obtained from the stem cell graft. The CDR3 coding sequence is TGCAGTGCTAGAGAAGGAGGGGTCAATCAGCCCCAGCATTTT. The encoded protein is CSAREGGVNQPQHF.